Listed here is a single T cell receptor (beta chain). Its matching antigen is unknown. The data originate from a study of beta chain features in type 1 diabetes. The CDR3 loop spans 14 amino acids. Germline-derived CDR1 and CDR2 are MNHEY and SVGAGI. With 10 bases clipped from V and 6 bases from J, the junction kept 12 bases outside the gene matches. Investigators reverse transcribed all isolated RNA, so they sequenced expressed TCRB transcripts. Assay: immunoSEQ multiplex PCR; the TCRdb copy retains only in-frame clones and omits some. This sample has approximately 170,000 clones, with 7.8% found just once. Findings and limits, study-wide: When cDNA is sequenced, cells with high TCR expression could be over-represented. Moderate but significant shortening of TCRB CDR3s was recorded in all four CD4+ subsets from Type 1 diabetes patients.

CD45RO/CCR7/CD25/CD127/CD95/CD27 separated CD4+ naive, central memory, regulatory and stem cell-like memory cells by sorting. The chain uses TRBV6-5 and TRBJ2-3, with TRBD2 matching 8 bases. This receptor was obtained from a woman between 40 and 50 years old with type 1 diabetes. The sample was central memory CD4+ T cells from blood. The CDR3 is CATHPREDADTQYF. The CDR3 DNA follows: TGTGCCACCCACCCGCGGGAGGACGCCGATACGCAGTATTTT.